Sequencing of this T cell receptor (beta chain) was carried out in a study of T cells in Graves' hyperthyroidism and ophthalmopathy. This CDR3 is 14 amino acids long. The V end lost 4 bases, the J end lost 3 bases, and 12 bases lay between the germline ends. Germline values: CDR1 SGHVS, CDR2 FQNEAQ. The investigators amplified TCR beta CDR3 regions from RNA transcripts. With the HTBI primer set, the TCR CDR3 went through a first round of RT-PCR. TCRdb re-analysed the multiplex PCR reads in MiXCR, keeping a single row per CDR3 protein. There are about 700,000 distinct CDR3 sequences in the sample; just under 45% occur only once, and approximately 6.8% lies in the top ten.

The receptor comes from an adult man with Graves' disease, either hyperthyroidism or ophthalmopathy (not recorded which). Sequenced material: peripheral blood or thyroid tissue (not recorded which). The chain joins TRBV7-8 to TRBJ2-5; perhaps D is TRBD1 or TRBD2 (5 bases each). CDR3 bases: TGTGCCAGCAGCTCCCTCGGGGCAAAAGAGACCCAGTACTTC. Its translation is CASSSLGAKETQYF.